This T cell receptor (beta chain) was captured by sequencing in a study of beta chain features in type 1 diabetes. Overall study findings and caveats: Type 1 diabetes patients had moderately but significantly shorter TCRB CDR3s in all four CD4+ subsets.

V was clipped by 4 bases and J by 8 bases; unmatched bases: 12. The CDR3 contains 16 residues. The germline CDR1 and CDR2 sequences are SGHDN and FVKESK. Reverse transcribing all isolated RNA meant expressed TCRB transcripts were sequenced. Using immunoSEQ multiplex PCR, the repertoire was profiled, and TCRdb retains in-frame clones only, with some absent. The sample has 300,000 to 400,000 clones; about 14% are singletons. There are a few counts of this clone. Its antigen is unidentified. Isolation of CD4+ naive, central memory, regulatory and stem cell-like memory cells was achieved by sorting via CD45RO/CCR7/CD25/CD127/CD95/CD27.

This chain joins TRBV14 and TRBJ2-1, with 9 bases identical to TRBD2. Sequencing was done on a sample of naive CD4+ T cells from blood. This TCR came from a woman between 18 and 30 years old with type 1 diabetes. Written as DNA, the CDR3 is TGTGCCAGCAGCCTTAACCCGGGACTAGCATTCGATGAGCAGTTCTTC. Its translation: CASSLNPGLAFDEQFF. Drawing the rest from reference TRBV14 and TRBJ2-1, the complete variable domain is EAGVTQFPSHSVIEKGQTVTLRCDPISGHDNLYWYRRVMGKEIKFLLHFVKESKQDESGMPNNRFLAERTGGTYSTLKVQPAELEDSGVYFCASSLNPGLAFDEQFFGPGTRLTVL.